These 21 T cell receptor beta chains share one sample of origin, sequenced in a study of blood T cell repertoires in COVID-19. Assay: immunoSEQ multiplex PCR; the TCRdb copy retains only in-frame clones and omits some. The sample holds about 200,000 clones, almost 85% seen once. The sequenced sample consisted of peripheral blood. The receptors here all came from a woman aged 45-65 years with active or convalescent COVID-19.

The V gene is TRBV18, the J gene TRBJ2-2; 10 bases line up with TRBD2. CDR1 KGHSH and CDR2 LQKENI come from the germline V gene. This CDR3 has 17 residues. V was pared by 3 bases and J by 2 bases, with 6 bases of the junction left unmatched. DNA for the CDR3: TGTGCCAGCTCACCCGCCCTAGCGGGGGCAAACACCGGGGAGCTGTTTTTT. It translates to CASSPALAGANTGELFF. The full variable domain, in which reference TRBV18 and TRBJ2-2 provide the parts outside the CDR3, is NAGVMQNPRHLVRRRGQEARLRCSPMKGHSHVYWYRQLPEEGLKFMVYLQKENIIDESGMPKERFSAEFPKEGPSILRIQQVVRGDSAAYFCASSPALAGANTGELFFGEGSRLTVL.

The chain combines TRBV6-5 with TRBJ1-6; D not certain. Germline lookup yields CDR1 MNHEY and CDR2 SVGAGI. The CDR3 spans 15 residues. V was cut by 5 bases and J by 0 bases, with 8 bases left in between. DNA for the CDR3: TGTGCCAGCAGTCCTATGAGCTCCTATAATTCACCCCTCCACTTT. Protein product: CASSPMSSYNSPLHF.

The chain uses TRBV7-9 and TRBJ1-3, with 7 nucleotides matching TRBD1. Looked up from germline, CDR1 is SEHNR and CDR2 is FQNEAQ (reference sequence). V lost 1 base and J lost 4; bases outside the gene matches: 4. The CDR3 contains 15 residues. The CDR3 DNA reads TGTGCCAGCAGCTTAGGGGGGACAGCGGGAAACACCATATATTTT. Its translation: CASSLGGTAGNTIYF.

About this clone: Within the sample, other DNA sequences also encode this same CDR3. The V and J genes are TRBV28 and TRBJ1-1, with a weak D call TRBD1 (6 bases). The ends were cut back, 4 bases at V and 1 base at J, with 10 bases in the middle. The CDR3 totals 14 residues. The germline gives CDR1 MDHEN, CDR2 SYDVKM. The CDR3 spells CASSSGRGNTEAFF. Here the CDR3 DNA reads TGTGCCAGCAGTTCGGGCAGGGGGAACACTGAAGCTTTCTTT. Full variable domain (remainder filled in from reference TRBV28 and TRBJ1-1): DVKVTQSSRYLVKRTGEKVFLECVQDMDHENMFWYRQDPGLGLRLIYFSYDVKMKEKGDIPEGYSVSREKKERFSLILESASTNQTSMYLCASSSGRGNTEAFFGQGTRLTVV.

This clone was detected once. The V call is TRBV12-5, the J call TRBJ2-7; 7 nucleotides align to TRBD2. Germline trimming cut 9 bases from V and 2 bases from J; bases unmatched to any gene: 10. Germline CDR1 and CDR2: LGHNT and FRNRAP. CDR3 length: 14 residues. CDR3: CASLEQAGPYEQYV. CDR3 nucleotides: TGTGCTAGCCTGGAGCAAGCGGGACCCTACGAGCAGTACGTC.

This clone was recorded once. The gene calls are TRBV19 and TRBJ2-6; 8 nucleotides match TRBD1. Per the germline V gene, CDR1 is LNHDA and CDR2 is SQIVND (reference sequence). The CDR3 runs 17 residues. V trimming: 7 bases; J trimming: 4 bases; junction bases outside the gene matches: 12. The CDR3 loop is CASMGGQALGGANVLTF. Here the CDR3 DNA reads TGTGCCAGTATGGGGGGACAGGCCCTCGGGGGGGCCAACGTCCTGACTTTC.

This sequence joins TRBV14 and TRBJ1-5, with 10 bases matching TRBD1. The CDR3 runs to 16 residues. From germline, CDR1 is SGHDN and CDR2 FVKESK. Trimming cost V 4 bases and J 0 bases; bases outside gene matches: 3. CDR3 in DNA: TGTGCCAGCAGCCCCGGGACAGGGGATAGCAATCAGCCCCAGCATTTT. Encoded protein: CASSPGTGDSNQPQHF.

The rearrangement uses TRBV5-1 and TRBJ1-3; D not resolved. Between the trimmed V and J ends, which lost 0 bases and 2 bases, there was a span of 12 bases. Germline V gene lookup returns CDR1 SGHRS and CDR2 YFSETQ. The length of the CDR3 is 16 residues. The CDR3 sequence: CASSLEGVVAGNTIYF. CDR3 coding DNA: TGCGCCAGCAGCTTGGAGGGAGTAGTTGCTGGAAACACCATATATTTT.

This chain links TRBV28 with TRBJ2-2, with 9 bases identical to TRBD1. The germline gives CDR1 MDHEN, CDR2 SYDVKM. Trimming took 5 bases from V and 4 from J; bases not matched to a gene: 5. This CDR3 has 15 amino acids. The CDR3 bases are TGTGCCAGCAGTCGGGACAGGGTGGGCACCGGGGAGCTGTTTTTT. Translating gives CASSRDRVGTGELFF.

As to this clone: Other DNA variants within this sample encode the same CDR3. The V and J genes are TRBV24-1 and TRBJ1-5; 9 nucleotides line up with TRBD1. The CDR3 consists of 15 residues. Germline loops: CDR1 KGHDR, CDR2 SFDVKD. Trimming cost V 5 bases and J 4 bases; bases outside gene matches: 5. The CDR3 DNA is TGTGCCACCAGTGCTCCGGGACAGGGAAATCAGCCCCAGCATTTT. It is translated as CATSAPGQGNQPQHF.

The V gene is TRBV6-6, the J gene TRBJ1-2, with D possibly being TRBD1 (6 bases). CDR1 MNHNY and CDR2 SVGAGI come from the germline V gene (reference sequence). Trimming took 5 bases from V and 4 from J, leaving 14 bases between them. The CDR3 length is 14 residues. The DNA for the CDR3 is TGTGCCAGCAGTCACCCATCAGGGGCCTATGGCTACACCTTC. It specifies CASSHPSGAYGYTF.

J is TRBJ1-5 and V is TRBV5-6; D may be TRBD1 (6 bases). This CDR3 region has 15 residues. CDR1 and CDR2 from the germline V gene are SGHDT and YYEEEE. The V end was cut by 1 base, the J end by 6 bases, with 14 bases between. CDR3 region: CASSLSSGAGQPQHF. The DNA for the CDR3 is TGTGCCAGCAGCTTGTCATCAGGGGCTGGTCAGCCCCAGCATTTT. The whole variable domain, remainder taken from reference TRBV5-6 and TRBJ1-5, is DAGVTQSPTHLIKTRGQQVTLRCSPKSGHDTVSWYQQALGQGPQFIFQYYEEEERQRGNFPDRFSGHQFPNYSSELNVNALLLGDSALYLCASSLSSGAGQPQHFGDGTRLSIL.

V and J are TRBV6-5 and TRBJ1-1, with unresolved D. CDR1 and CDR2 from the germline V gene are MNHEY and SVGAGI. The CDR3 spans 11 residues. Trimming removed 8 bases from V and 8 bases from J, with 12 bases in between. CDR3 in DNA: TGTGCCAGCTGGTCGGGGTTCGAAGCTTTCTTT. The encoded protein is CASWSGFEAFF.

This sequence joins TRBV7-9 and TRBJ2-5; 11 positions match TRBD2. The germline V gene encodes CDR1 SEHNR and CDR2 FQNEAQ (reference sequence). CDR3 length equals 16 residues. The V gene end was trimmed by 5 bases and the J gene end by 1 base; junction bases not matched to a gene: 6. CDR3: CASSMGTSGGQETQYF. In DNA, the CDR3 is TGTGCCAGCAGCATGGGAACTAGCGGGGGCCAAGAGACCCAGTACTTC. Complete variable domain (other parts from reference TRBV7-9 and TRBJ2-5): DTGVSQNPRHKITKRGQNVTFRCDPISEHNRLYWYRQTLGQGPEFLTYFQNEAQLEKSRLLSDRFSAERPKGSFSTLEIQRTEQGDSAMYLCASSMGTSGGQETQYFGPGTRLLVL.

The chain recombines TRBV5-6 with TRBJ1-2; D may be TRBD1 (6 bases). The CDR3 is 13 residues long. Trimming stripped 2 bases from V and 9 bases from J, with 14 bases between. Germline CDR1 is SGHDT and CDR2 is YYEEEE. Written as DNA, the CDR3 is TGTGCCAGCAGCTTATGGACAGACCCCCGCTACACCTTC. Translation gives CASSLWTDPRYTF.

The V and J genes are TRBV5-4 and TRBJ2-3, with 13 bases identical to TRBD2. V was pared by 4 bases and J by 7 bases, with 3 bases of the junction left unmatched. The CDR3 is 14 residues long. Per germline, CDR1 SGHNT and CDR2 YYREEE (reference sequence). CDR3 residues: CASSTSGGANTQYF. CDR3 nucleotide sequence: TGTGCCAGCAGCACTAGCGGGGGGGCGAATACGCAGTATTTT.

V is TRBV6-6 and J is TRBJ1-4, with 11 positions matching TRBD1. V lost 4 bases and J lost 11; bases outside the gene matches: 9. This CDR3 is 15 amino acids long. Germline CDR1 MNHNY, CDR2 SVGAGI (reference sequence). DNA of the CDR3: TGTGCCAGCAGTTTTGGACAGGGGGCCGGGGAGAAACTGTTTTTT. It encodes CASSFGQGAGEKLFF.

The chain couples TRBV5-6 to TRBJ2-2, with D maybe TRBD2 (5 bases). Trimming cost V 1 base and J 1 base, with 11 bases left between them. Germline-derived CDR1 and CDR2 are SGHDT and YYEEEE. There are 16 residues in the CDR3. The CDR3, as DNA: TGTGCCAGCAGCTTGTCACTAGTAGGGAACACCGGGGAGCTGTTTTTT. Amino acid sequence: CASSLSLVGNTGELFF.

Written as DNA, the CDR3 is TGTGCCAGCACAACAGGTACCCTAGCCAAAAACATTCAGTACTTC. Amino acids: CASTTGTLAKNIQYF. J is TRBJ2-4 and V is TRBV28; a possible D gene is TRBD1 (5 bases). The CDR3 runs 15 residues. The germline V and J ends were trimmed by 7 bases and 0 bases, with 13 bases remaining between them. The germline V gene has CDR1 MDHEN and CDR2 SYDVKM.

This clone came up a few times. The rearrangement joins TRBV19 to TRBJ1-1, with a weak D call TRBD1 (6 bases). This CDR3 is 14 amino acids long. The germline V gene encodes CDR1 LNHDA and CDR2 SQIVND (reference sequence). Trimming pared 7 bases from V and 1 base from J, leaving 13 bases between. The CDR3 coding sequence is TGTGCCAGTAACGTAGGACAGTGGAACACTGAAGCTTTCTTT. As protein: CASNVGQWNTEAFF.

The chain is built from TRBV7-2 and TRBJ2-3; no clear D gene. CDR3 size: 12 residues. CDR1 is SGHTA and CDR2 is FQGNSA in the germline V gene. Trimming removed 6 bases from V and 6 bases from J, with 10 bases in between. CDR3 region: CASSWQTDTQYF. In nucleotides, the CDR3 is TGTGCCAGCAGTTGGCAAACGGATACGCAGTATTTT.